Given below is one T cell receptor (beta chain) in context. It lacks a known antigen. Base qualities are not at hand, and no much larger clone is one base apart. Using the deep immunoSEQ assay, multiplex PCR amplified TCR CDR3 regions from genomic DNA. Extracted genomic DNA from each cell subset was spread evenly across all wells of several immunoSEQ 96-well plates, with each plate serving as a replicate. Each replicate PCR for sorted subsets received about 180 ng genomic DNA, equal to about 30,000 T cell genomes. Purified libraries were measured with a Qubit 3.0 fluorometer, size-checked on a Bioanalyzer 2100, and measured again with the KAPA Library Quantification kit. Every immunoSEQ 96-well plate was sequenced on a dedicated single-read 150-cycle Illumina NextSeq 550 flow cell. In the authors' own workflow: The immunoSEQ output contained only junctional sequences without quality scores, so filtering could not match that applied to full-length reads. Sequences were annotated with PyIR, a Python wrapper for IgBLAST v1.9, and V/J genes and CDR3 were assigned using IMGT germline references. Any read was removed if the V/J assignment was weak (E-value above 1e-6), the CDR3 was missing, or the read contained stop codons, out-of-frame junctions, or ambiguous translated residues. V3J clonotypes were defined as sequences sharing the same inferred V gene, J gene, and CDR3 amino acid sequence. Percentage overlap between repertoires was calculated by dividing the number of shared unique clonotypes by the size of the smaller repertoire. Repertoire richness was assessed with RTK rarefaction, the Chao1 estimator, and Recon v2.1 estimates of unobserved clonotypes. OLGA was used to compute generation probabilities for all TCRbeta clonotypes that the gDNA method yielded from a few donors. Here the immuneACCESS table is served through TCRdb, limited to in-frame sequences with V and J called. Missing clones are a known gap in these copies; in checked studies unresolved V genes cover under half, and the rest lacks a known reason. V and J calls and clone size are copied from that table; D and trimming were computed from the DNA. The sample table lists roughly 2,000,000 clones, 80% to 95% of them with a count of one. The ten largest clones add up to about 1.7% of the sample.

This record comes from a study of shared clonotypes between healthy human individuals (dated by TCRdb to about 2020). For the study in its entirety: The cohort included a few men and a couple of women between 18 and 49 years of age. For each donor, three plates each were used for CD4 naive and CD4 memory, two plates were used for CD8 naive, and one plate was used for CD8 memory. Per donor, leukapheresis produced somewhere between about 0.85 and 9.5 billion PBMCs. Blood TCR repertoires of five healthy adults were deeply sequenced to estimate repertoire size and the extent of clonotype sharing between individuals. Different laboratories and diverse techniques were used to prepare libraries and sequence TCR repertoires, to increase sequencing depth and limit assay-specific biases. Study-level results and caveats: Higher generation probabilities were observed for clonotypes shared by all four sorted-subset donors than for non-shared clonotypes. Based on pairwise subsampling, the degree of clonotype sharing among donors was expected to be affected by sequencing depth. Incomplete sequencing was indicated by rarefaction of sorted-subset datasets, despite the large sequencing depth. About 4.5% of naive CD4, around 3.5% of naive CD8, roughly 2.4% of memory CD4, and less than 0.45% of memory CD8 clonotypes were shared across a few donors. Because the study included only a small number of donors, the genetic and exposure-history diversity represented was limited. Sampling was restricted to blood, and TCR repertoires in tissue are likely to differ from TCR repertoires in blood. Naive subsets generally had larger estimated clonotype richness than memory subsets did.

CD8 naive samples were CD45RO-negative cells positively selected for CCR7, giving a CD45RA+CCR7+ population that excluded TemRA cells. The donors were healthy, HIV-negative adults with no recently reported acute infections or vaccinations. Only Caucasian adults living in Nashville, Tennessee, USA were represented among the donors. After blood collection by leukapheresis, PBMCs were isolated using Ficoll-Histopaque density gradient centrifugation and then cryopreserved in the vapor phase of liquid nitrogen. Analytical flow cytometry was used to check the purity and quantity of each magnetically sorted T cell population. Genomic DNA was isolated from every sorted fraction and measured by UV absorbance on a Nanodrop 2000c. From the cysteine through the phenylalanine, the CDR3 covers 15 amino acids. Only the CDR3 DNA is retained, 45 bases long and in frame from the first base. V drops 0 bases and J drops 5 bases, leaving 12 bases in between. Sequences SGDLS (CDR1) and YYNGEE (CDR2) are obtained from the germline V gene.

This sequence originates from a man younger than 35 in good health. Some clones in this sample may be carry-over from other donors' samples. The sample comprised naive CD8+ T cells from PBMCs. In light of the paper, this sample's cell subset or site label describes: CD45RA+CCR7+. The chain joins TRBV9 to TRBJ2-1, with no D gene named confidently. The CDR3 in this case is CASSVAWGSHNEQFF. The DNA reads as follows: TGTGCCAGCAGCGTAGCTTGGGGATCCCACAATGAGCAGTTCTTC.